This T cell receptor (beta chain) was documented in a study of blood T cell repertoires in COVID-19. Study information: Acute and convalescent COVID-19 specimens originated in the United States, Italy and Spain. Nucleic acid was either cDNA or gDNA, and it came from T cells, B-cell-depleted T cells, or PBMCs.

Original data processing: Estimated nucleated cell counts came from reference gene primer amplification. Sequenced by immunoSEQ multiplex PCR; TCRdb stores in-frame clones only, minus some. V, J and clone size were drawn from that table, and D and trimming were deduced from the DNA. In the table there are 65,000 or so clones, 70% to 90% of which are singletons. This clonotype was obtained from a middle-aged man with active COVID-19. Sequencing was carried out using peripheral blood.

CDR3 coding DNA: TGTGCCAGCAGCCTCGTGGCTGTAGTACAGGCCACCCAGTACTTC. Translation gives CASSLVAVVQATQYF. The chain links TRBV6-2 or TRBV6-3 to TRBJ2-5, with D maybe TRBD1 (5 bases). The CDR3 covers 15 residues. In germline, CDR1 is MNHEY, CDR2 SVGEGT. V lost 6 bases, J lost 8 bases, and 22 bases lay in between.